Following are 28 T cell receptor beta chains from one sample sequenced in a study of response to subunit inactivated influenza vaccine. Via MiXCR, TCRdb re-called the RT-PCR reads, giving one row per CDR3 protein. The profile covers about 800,000 distinct CDR3 sequences, with around 20% appearing a single time and about 9.4% taken by the ten largest. Specimen: PBMCs from blood, collected more than 4 days after vaccination. All receptors come from a man aged 50 to 59 who received an inactivated influenza vaccine.

V usage is TRBV5-6 and J usage is TRBJ2-3, with 12 bases aligning to TRBD2. Trimming at V came to 5 bases and at J to 7 bases, leaving 14 bases not matched to a gene. The CDR3 runs 17 residues. Germline CDR1 and CDR2: SGHDT and YYEEEE. This CDR3 is CASRPRPTSGRLYTQYF. CDR3 sequence (DNA): TGTGCCAGCAGACCCCGACCCACTAGCGGGAGGTTGTATACGCAGTATTTT.

This clonotype appeared a few times. This chain joins TRBV7-9 and TRBJ1-1, with TRBD1 identical over 7 bases. The CDR3 spans 15 residues. Germline trimming cut 1 base from V and 3 bases from J; bases unmatched to any gene: 5. Germline V CDR1 and CDR2: SEHNR, FQNEAQ (reference sequence). CDR3 sequence reads: CASSLGQGGYTEAFF. The CDR3, as DNA: TGTGCCAGCAGCTTAGGACAGGGAGGGTACACTGAAGCTTTCTTT.

This clonotype has a handful of counts. This chain joins TRBV7-9 and TRBJ2-1; D is ambiguous. From germline, CDR1 is SEHNR and CDR2 FQNEAQ (reference sequence). V shed 1 base and J shed 2 bases, with 9 bases lying between them. CDR3 length: 15 amino acids. The CDR3 protein is CASSLGRSAYNEQFF. CDR3 nucleotide sequence: TGTGCCAGCAGCTTAGGCAGGTCGGCCTACAATGAGCAGTTCTTC.

The chain is built from TRBV20-1 and TRBJ2-7; 7 bases match TRBD1. V lost 0 bases and J lost 3; bases outside the gene matches: 8. This CDR3 has 15 residues. Germline V gene sequence: CDR1 DFQATT, CDR2 SNEGSKA (reference sequence). This CDR3 reads CSARDPGTVFYEQYF. As DNA, the CDR3 is TGCAGTGCTAGAGATCCCGGGACAGTTTTCTACGAGCAGTACTTC.

This clonotype was recorded at least ten times. This chain joins TRBV25-1 and TRBJ2-3, with D uncertain. The CDR3 covers 11 residues. Trimming took 4 bases from V and 6 from J, leaving 5 bases between them. From germline, CDR1 is MGHDK and CDR2 SYGVNS. This CDR3 reads CASSAEDTQYF. DNA for the CDR3: TGTGCCAGCAGTGCGGAGGATACGCAGTATTTT. Based on the CDR3 plus reference TRBV25-1 and TRBJ2-3, the full variable domain is EADIYQTPRYLVIGTGKKITLECSQTMGHDKMYWYQQDPGMELHLIHYSYGVNSTEKGDLSSESTVSRIRTEHFPLTLESARPSHTSQYLCASSAEDTQYFGPGTRLTVL.

This chain connects TRBV6-2 or TRBV6-3 to TRBJ1-5, with a weak D call TRBD1 (6 bases). The V end was cut by 7 bases, the J end by 2 bases, with 12 bases between. Germline V lookup: CDR1 MNHEY, CDR2 SVGEGT. This CDR3 has 14 amino acids. The DNA of the CDR3 is TGTGCCAGCACCCCGGGGGCTGGCAATCAGCCCCAGCATTTT. Amino acids: CASTPGAGNQPQHF.

J is TRBJ2-3 and V is TRBV30, with TRBD2 matching 8 bases. The CDR3 contains 14 residues. Per germline, CDR1 GTSNPN and CDR2 SVGIG (reference sequence). After removal of 4 bases from V and 2 bases from J, the junction contained 5 bases not matched to a gene. As DNA, the CDR3 is TGTGCCTGGACTACACTAGCGGACACAGATACGCAGTATTTT. This sequence encodes CAWTTLADTDTQYF.

This clonotype was counted between two and nine times. This chain joins TRBV7-2 and TRBJ1-2; D ambiguous. V shed 1 base and J shed 6 bases, with 15 bases lying between them. Germline CDR1 SGHTA, CDR2 FQGNSA. CDR3 length: 15 residues. CDR3 bases: TGTGCCAGCAGCTTAGATTCGGCAGACCTTGATGGCTACACCTTC. Its protein is CASSLDSADLDGYTF.

In its sample, this clonotype was seen a few times. The chain joins TRBV20-1 to TRBJ2-7; no definite D call. This CDR3 has 12 amino acids. Germline V CDR1 and CDR2: DFQATT, SNEGSKA (reference sequence). Trimming left V 6 bases short and J 3 bases short, with 12 bases between. The CDR3, as DNA: TGCAGTGCACACGAGGACGGCTACGAGCAGTACTTC. Translating it yields CSAHEDGYEQYF.

In its sample, this clonotype was seen a few times. The chain combines TRBV20-1 with TRBJ2-7; D not resolved. This CDR3 is 12 amino acids long. CDR1 and CDR2 from the germline V gene are DFQATT and SNEGSKA (reference sequence). Deletions cut 7 bases from V and 4 bases from J, with 14 bases between. CDR3 coding DNA: TGCAGTGAGCTGAAAACAGATTACGAGCAGTACTTC. As protein: CSELKTDYEQYF.

This clonotype was seen a handful of times. In DNA, the CDR3 is TGTGCCACCAGCAGAGACCGGCAGGGGAAGACTGAAGCTTTCTTT. Encoded protein: CATSRDRQGKTEAFF. V is TRBV15 and J is TRBJ1-1; D perhaps matches TRBD1 (6 bases). Germline V gives CDR1 LNHNV, CDR2 YYDKDF (reference sequence). The V end was cut by 0 bases, the J end by 5 bases, with 13 bases between. This CDR3 spans 15 amino acids. The full variable domain, its missing parts supplied by reference TRBV15 and TRBJ1-1, is DAMVIQNPRYQVTQFGKPVTLSCSQTLNHNVMYWYQQKSSQAPKLLFHYYDKDFNNEADTPDNFQSRRPNTSFCFLDIRSPGLGDTAMYLCATSRDRQGKTEAFFGQGTRLTVV.

A few counts support this clonotype. The chain is built from TRBV7-6 and TRBJ2-1, with 11 bases matching TRBD2. V was clipped by 5 bases and J by 7 bases; unmatched bases: 7. The germline CDR1 and CDR2 sequences are SGHVS and FNYEAQ. The CDR3 runs to 15 residues. CDR3 bases: TGTGCCAGCAGCCCACTAGCGGGAGTAAGGAATGAGCAGTTCTTC. Its translation: CASSPLAGVRNEQFF.

This clonotype was seen more than once but under ten times. The chain is built from TRBV5-6 and TRBJ2-7, with D possibly TRBD1 on 5 matching bases. CDR3 size: 15 residues. V lost 1 base, J lost 0 bases, and 11 bases lay in between. The germline CDR1 and CDR2 sequences are SGHDT and YYEEEE. This chain's CDR3 is CASSLYTGGSYEQYF. DNA for the CDR3: TGTGCCAGCAGCTTGTACACAGGCGGCTCCTACGAGCAGTACTTC.

The chain employs TRBV7-9 and TRBJ2-3; D remains ambiguous. In germline, CDR1 is SEHNR, CDR2 FQNEAQ (reference sequence). Deletions cut 1 base from V and 6 bases from J, with 11 bases between. The CDR3 spans 14 residues. CDR3 in amino acids: CASSLVPLVDTQYF. The CDR3 region has the DNA TGTGCCAGCAGCTTAGTCCCTCTGGTCGATACGCAGTATTTT. Variable domain in full (rest from reference TRBV7-9 and TRBJ2-3): DTGVSQNPRHKITKRGQNVTFRCDPISEHNRLYWYRQTLGQGPEFLTYFQNEAQLEKSRLLSDRFSAERPKGSFSTLEIQRTEQGDSAMYLCASSLVPLVDTQYFGPGTRLTVL.

The chain uses TRBV9 and TRBJ2-2; D is possibly TRBD1 (6 bases). Trimming removed 1 base at V and 5 bases at J, with 12 bases between. The germline V gene has CDR1 SGDLS and CDR2 YYNGEE. The length of the CDR3 is 15 residues. In DNA, the CDR3 is TGTGCCAGCAGCGTATATCAGGGGCATACCGGGGAGCTGTTTTTT. It yields the protein CASSVYQGHTGELFF.

The chain is built from TRBV19 and TRBJ1-5; D is possibly TRBD1 (6 bases). Per germline, CDR1 LNHDA and CDR2 SQIVND (reference sequence). Trimming took off 7 bases at V and 4 bases at J, with 17 bases between the two ends. There are 15 residues in the CDR3. For the CDR3, the DNA is TGTGCCAGTACCTCGCTGGACAGCACGAATCAGCCCCAGCATTTT. Translating it yields CASTSLDSTNQPQHF.

V usage is TRBV20-1 and J usage is TRBJ2-1, with 10 bases fitting TRBD2. CDR1 and CDR2 from the germline V gene are DFQATT and SNEGSKA (reference sequence). The CDR3 runs 19 residues. V trimming: 6 bases; J trimming: 0 bases; junction bases outside the gene matches: 17. Here the CDR3 DNA reads TGCAGTGCCTCCACCCCCCTAGCGGGAGAAGGTATCTCCTACAATGAGCAGTTCTTC. Translating gives CSASTPLAGEGISYNEQFF.

J is TRBJ2-4 and V is TRBV5-1; no clear D gene. The CDR3 is 16 residues long. CDR1 is SGHRS, CDR2 YFSETQ, per germline. Trimming stripped 1 base from V and 1 base from J, with 12 bases between. The CDR3 sequence is CASSLPFRGAKNIQYF. Here the CDR3 DNA reads TGCGCCAGCAGCTTGCCCTTTCGTGGTGCCAAAAACATTCAGTACTTC.

This chain connects TRBV27 to TRBJ2-1; 9 nucleotides line up with TRBD1. CDR3 length: 15 amino acids. CDR1 MNHEY and CDR2 SMNVEV come from the germline V gene (reference sequence). Trimming took 5 bases from V and 4 from J; bases not matched to a gene: 6. For the CDR3, the DNA is TGTGCCAGCAGTCTAAGACAGGGGGGGTACAATGAGCAGTTCTTC. Protein sequence: CASSLRQGGYNEQFF.

This clonotype was seen a few times. J is TRBJ1-2 and V is TRBV7-8, with D tentatively TRBD1 (6 bases). This CDR3 contains 15 residues. Trimming left V 5 bases short and J 3 bases short, with 16 bases between. Per germline, CDR1 SGHVS and CDR2 FQNEAQ. DNA for the CDR3: TGTGCCAGCAGCCCGACAGGCTCTTTTTACTATGGCTACACCTTC. Translated, it gives CASSPTGSFYYGYTF.

A few counts support this clonotype. The chain employs TRBV12-3 or TRBV12-4 and TRBJ1-4; no clear D. This CDR3 is 12 amino acids long. The V end was cut by 2 bases, the J end by 7 bases, with 5 bases between. The CDR3: CASSLKTEKLFF. The CDR3 DNA is TGTGCCAGCAGTTTAAAGACTGAAAAACTGTTTTTT.

This clonotype was picked up many times. This rearrangement joins TRBV4-2 to TRBJ2-3; 8 nucleotides line up with TRBD2. Looked up from germline, CDR1 is LGHNA and CDR2 is YNFKEQ. The CDR3 consists of 16 residues. J lost 0 bases, V lost 0 bases, and 2 bases had no gene match. The CDR3 sequence: CASSQDRGGSTDTQYF. The DNA for the CDR3 is TGTGCCAGCAGCCAAGATCGGGGGGGTAGCACAGATACGCAGTATTTT.

Many counts were recorded for this clonotype. The chain is built from TRBV7-2 and TRBJ2-3; D is possibly TRBD2 (5 bases). The ends were cut back, 6 bases at V and 0 bases at J, with 13 bases in the middle. There are 15 residues in the CDR3. Germline CDR1 reads SGHTA; CDR2 reads FQGNSA. CDR3 bases: TGTGCCAGCAGGAAGCGGATCATTAGCACAGATACGCAGTATTTT. Its protein product is CASRKRIISTDTQYF. Full variable domain (rest looked up from reference TRBV7-2 and TRBJ2-3): GAGVSQSPSNKVTEKGKDVELRCDPISGHTALYWYRQSLGQGLEFLIYFQGNSAPDKSGLPSDRFSAERTGGSVSTLTIQRTQQEDSAVYLCASRKRIISTDTQYFGPGTRLTVL.

V and J are TRBV20-1 and TRBJ2-6, with 11 nucleotides matching TRBD1. The trim removed 6 bases at V and 2 bases at J, leaving 3 bases unmatched. CDR1 and CDR2 (germline): DFQATT, SNEGSKA (reference sequence). This CDR3 comprises 15 residues. CDR3 nucleotides: TGCAGTGCCAGGGGACAGGGGGCTGGGGCCAACGTCCTGACTTTC. It codes for CSARGQGAGANVLTF.

The CDR3 nucleotides read TGTGCCAGCAGCTTAGCGCGACTAGCGGAAAAAGAGACCCAGTACTTC. Translation gives CASSLARLAEKETQYF. The chain combines TRBV7-8 with TRBJ2-5; 9 nucleotides agree with TRBD2. The CDR3 length is 16 residues. The germline CDR1 and CDR2 sequences are SGHVS and FQNEAQ. Trimming took 0 bases from V and 3 from J; bases not matched to a gene: 5.

This clonotype has a handful of counts. This sequence joins TRBV18 and TRBJ2-7; D might be TRBD2 (5 bases). Trimming shortened V by 0 bases and J by 0 bases, and 12 bases separated the two germline ends. Germline CDR1 is KGHSH and CDR2 is LQKENI. This CDR3 is 16 amino acids long. CDR3 sequence (DNA): TGTGCCAGCTCACCACCTGGCCTAGGGAGCTCCTACGAGCAGTACTTC. This sequence encodes CASSPPGLGSSYEQYF.

The table lists this clonotype with a few counts. This chain joins TRBV20-1 and TRBJ2-7, with TRBD1 matching 7 bases. Germline V gene sequence: CDR1 DFQATT, CDR2 SNEGSKA (reference sequence). Germline trimming cut 5 bases from V and 0 bases from J; bases unmatched to any gene: 10. The CDR3 is 15 residues long. The chain's CDR3 is CSAATPTGSSYEQYF. DNA for the CDR3: TGCAGTGCTGCGACCCCGACAGGGAGCTCCTACGAGCAGTACTTC.

This clonotype was observed many times. The chain joins TRBV20-1 to TRBJ1-1; a possible D gene is TRBD1 (5 bases). CDR3 length: 13 amino acids. Per germline, CDR1 DFQATT and CDR2 SNEGSKA (reference sequence). The V end lost 6 bases, the J end lost 1 base, and 12 bases lay between the germline ends. CDR3 loop: CSAQITGNTEAFF. CDR3 nucleotides: TGCAGTGCGCAAATTACAGGGAACACTGAAGCTTTCTTT.